The rows below give T cell receptor beta chains drawn from one sample of a study of blood T cell repertoires in COVID-19. The data were produced by immunoSEQ multiplex PCR, yet TCRdb's version contains in-frame clones alone and is incomplete. This sample carries about 480,000 clones, approximately 87% of them seen once, and the ten largest clones take 1.5% to 2%. Sequenced sample: PBMCs or T cells enriched from blood (not recorded which). The receptor source for this set is a middle-aged woman who had recovered from COVID-19. The CDR3 runs from the conserved cysteine through the conserved F or W. A D gene is named only where the DNA matches it firmly. Expanded clones get a size class; other rows say once, few or many, or leave the size out.

>TRBV10-1|NA|TRBJ2-3|NA
TGCGCCAGCAGTGAGGGCGGGACCGCCACAGATACGCAGTATTTT
CASSEGGTATDTQYF
>TRBV5-1|NA|TRBJ2-1|NA
TGCGCCAGCAGCTTGTCAGGCCCCGGCGATCCCAGCTCCTACAATGAGCAGTTCTTC
CASSLSGPGDPSSYNEQFF
>TRBV4-3|once|TRBJ2-7|NA
TGCGCCAGCAGCCAAGGGGTCCAGGGATTCTCCTACGAGCAGTACTTC
CASSQGVQGFSYEQYF
>TRBV11-3|NA|TRBJ2-5|NA
TGTGCCAGCAGCTTAGGTGGTACAGCACAAGAGACCCAGTACTTC
CASSLGGTAQETQYF
>TRBV4-1|NA|TRBJ2-7|NA
TGCGCCAGCAGCCAGCAGGGTGCCTACGAGCAGTACTTC
CASSQQGAYEQYF
>TRBV7-2|NA|TRBJ1-5|NA
TGTGCCAGCAGCTTTGTAAATAGCAATCAGCCCCAGCATTTT
CASSFVNSNQPQHF
>TRBV29-1|NA|TRBJ1-1|NA
TGCAGCGGCAACCGGGACACTGGTGGGGAAGCTTTCTTT
CSGNRDTGGEAFF
>TRBV30|NA|TRBJ2-1|TRBD2
TGTGCCTGGAGGCCCAGCGGGAGGGCCAATGAGCAGTTCTTC
CAWRPSGRANEQFF
>TRBV4-3|NA|TRBJ2-5|TRBD1
TGCGCCAGCAGCCAAGGCCTCAGGGGGACAACCCAAGAGACCCAGTACTTC
CASSQGLRGTTQETQYF
>TRBV10-3|many|TRBJ1-5|NA
TGTGCCATCAGCCCAGAGGGTTATCAGCCCCAGCATTTT
CAISPEGYQPQHF
>TRBV15|NA|TRBJ1-1|TRBD1
TGTGCCACCAGCATCGACAGGGGGCGGACTGAAGCTTTCTTT
CATSIDRGRTEAFF
>TRBV3-1/TRBV3-2|NA|TRBJ2-3|TRBD1
TGTGCCAGCAGCCAAGAGGTAGGGACAGGGGGCACCGATACGCAGTATTTT
CASSQEVGTGGTDTQYF
>TRBV6-5|NA|TRBJ2-7|NA
TGTGCCAGCAGCCTCCGCAGGGCCTACGAGCAGTACTTC
CASSLRRAYEQYF
>TRBV6-1|NA|TRBJ2-2|TRBD2
TGTGCCAGCAGTGAATTGGCTTCAGGGACGCTACTAGCGGGAGAGACCGGGGAGCTGTTTTTT
CASSELASGTLLAGETGELFF
>TRBV11-3|NA|TRBJ1-6|NA
TGTGCCAGCAGCTTAAATCCTATTTCACCCCTCCACTTT
CASSLNPISPLHF
>TRBV19|NA|TRBJ1-1|TRBD1
TGTGCCAGTAGTATAGGGGGACAGCCCGAAGCTTTCTTT
CASSIGGQPEAFF
>TRBV25-1|few|TRBJ1-1|TRBD1
TGTGCCAGCAGTCGGACAGGGGACGGCACTGAAGCTTTCTTT
CASSRTGDGTEAFF
>TRBV7-9|NA|TRBJ1-2|TRBD1
TGTGCCAGCAGCCCGGGACAGGCATTCTATGGCTACACCTTC
CASSPGQAFYGYTF
>TRBV10-3|NA|TRBJ1-2|NA
TGTGCCATCAGTGAGTCCCCCGGGGATGGCTACACCTTC
CAISESPGDGYTF
>TRBV3-1/TRBV3-2|NA|TRBJ2-1|TRBD1
TGTGCCAGCAGCGAACCCGACAGGGGGCAGGATGAGCAGTTCTTC
CASSEPDRGQDEQFF
>TRBV21-1|NA|TRBJ2-5|NA
TGTGCCAGCAATGAAGGGACAGAACAAGAGACCCAGTACTTC
CASNEGTEQETQYF